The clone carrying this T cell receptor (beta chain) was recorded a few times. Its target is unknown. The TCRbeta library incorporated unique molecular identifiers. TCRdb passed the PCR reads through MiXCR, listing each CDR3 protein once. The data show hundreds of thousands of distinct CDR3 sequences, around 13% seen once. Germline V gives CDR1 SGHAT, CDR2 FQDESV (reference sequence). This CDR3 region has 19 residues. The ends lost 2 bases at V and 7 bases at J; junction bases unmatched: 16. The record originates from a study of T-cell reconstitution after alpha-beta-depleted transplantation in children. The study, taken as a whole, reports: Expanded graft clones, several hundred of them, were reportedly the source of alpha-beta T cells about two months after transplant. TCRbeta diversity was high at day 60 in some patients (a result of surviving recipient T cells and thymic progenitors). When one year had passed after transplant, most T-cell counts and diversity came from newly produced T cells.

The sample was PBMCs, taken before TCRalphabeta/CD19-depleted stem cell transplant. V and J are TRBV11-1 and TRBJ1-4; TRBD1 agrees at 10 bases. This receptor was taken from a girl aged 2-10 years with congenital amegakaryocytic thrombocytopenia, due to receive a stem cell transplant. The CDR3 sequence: CASSLLRLRRDRGTEKLFF. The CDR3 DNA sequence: TGTGCCAGCAGCTTACTAAGACTTCGCCGGGACAGGGGTACTGAAAAACTGTTTTTT.